These 10 T cell receptor beta chains originate from one sample sequenced in a study of blood T cell repertoires in COVID-19. Sequenced by immunoSEQ multiplex PCR; TCRdb stores in-frame clones only, minus some. Among 40,000 to 55,000 clones, 85% to 90% were seen once, and the ten largest hold approximately 10%. The material sequenced was peripheral blood. These receptors were collected from a man in his forties or fifties with active COVID-19.

This chain links TRBV19 with TRBJ1-1; a possible D gene is TRBD1 (5 bases). Trimming cost V 6 bases and J 4 bases, with 15 bases left between them. The germline CDR1 and CDR2 sequences are LNHDA and SQIVND (reference sequence). CDR3 size: 14 residues. CDR3 bases: TGTGCCAGTAGGCTGACTTCTAGGGGCACTGAAGCTTTCTTT. Protein product: CASRLTSRGTEAFF.

The V call is TRBV2, the J call TRBJ1-2; 9 bases are a match to TRBD1. Germline values: CDR1 SNHLY, CDR2 FYNNEI. The CDR3 consists of 14 residues. V gave up 6 bases and J gave up 5 bases; unmatched junction bases: 7. CDR3 nucleotides: TGTGCCAGCAGCCAAACAGGGGGCGCGTATGGCTACACCTTC. Residues: CASSQTGGAYGYTF.

This sequence joins TRBV30 and TRBJ2-5, with D perhaps matching TRBD1 (6 bases). Germline CDR1 reads GTSNPN; CDR2 reads SVGIG (reference sequence). The CDR3 covers 14 residues. V was cut by 2 bases and J by 1 base, with 11 bases left in between. The DNA for the CDR3 is TGTGCCTGGAGTTTACAGGGAACCCAAGAGACCCAGTACTTC. It specifies CAWSLQGTQETQYF.

This chain uses TRBV7-2 with TRBJ2-1, with TRBD2 matching over 12 bases. The V gene end was trimmed by 6 bases and the J gene end by 6 bases; junction bases not matched to a gene: 9. Per germline, CDR1 SGHTA and CDR2 FQGNSA. This CDR3 region has 16 residues. The CDR3 sequence: CASSPTSGRKGNEQFF. For the CDR3, the DNA is TGTGCCAGCAGTCCAACTAGCGGGAGGAAGGGCAATGAGCAGTTCTTC.

V usage is TRBV6-5 and J usage is TRBJ2-3; perhaps TRBD2 as D (7 bases). Germline assignment: CDR1 MNHEY and CDR2 SVGAGI. The CDR3 length is 14 residues. V lost 10 bases, J lost 2 bases, and 16 bases lay in between. The CDR3 DNA sequence: TGTGCCACTACGAGGGGGGGACTCACAGATACGCAGTATTTT. It yields the protein CATTRGGLTDTQYF.

The V and J genes are TRBV5-1 and TRBJ2-7; D is perhaps TRBD1 (5 bases). The V end was cut by 0 bases, the J end by 3 bases, with 7 bases between. Germline loops: CDR1 SGHRS, CDR2 YFSETQ. This CDR3 has 13 amino acids. The CDR3 nucleotides are TGCGCCAGCAGCTTGGAGGGGCGCTACGAGCAGTACTTC. It yields the protein CASSLEGRYEQYF.

The CDR3 coding sequence is TGTGCCAGCAGTCCTAGTGCGAACCTGATCTACGAGCAGTACTTC. Translating it yields CASSPSANLIYEQYF. The rearrangement links TRBV27 to TRBJ2-7; the D is unclear. The CDR3 contains 15 residues. V dropped 5 bases and J dropped 3 bases, with 17 bases sitting between them. Germline V lookup: CDR1 MNHEY, CDR2 SMNVEV (reference sequence).

This clone is medium-sized (0.01 to 0.1%). J is TRBJ2-7 and V is TRBV3-1 (or the pseudogene TRBV3-2); TRBD2 agrees at 11 bases. The junction had 5 bases not matched to a gene; V was cut back by 4 bases and J by 3 bases. Germline CDR1 is LGHDT and CDR2 is YNNKEL (reference sequence). This CDR3 spans 15 amino acids. DNA of the CDR3: TGTGCCAGCAGCCCCGGGACTAGCGGACTCTACGAGCAGTACTTC. Its protein is CASSPGTSGLYEQYF.

The rearrangement uses TRBV9 and TRBJ1-1, with 8 bases that match TRBD1. The CDR3 is made up of 16 amino acids. V shed 4 bases and J 0 bases; nucleotides not matched to a gene: 8. Germline lookup yields CDR1 SGDLS and CDR2 YYNGEE. The CDR3 DNA is TGTGCCAGCAGCTTCGGACAGGGAGGAGTGAACACTGAAGCTTTCTTT. It translates to CASSFGQGGVNTEAFF.

This chain links TRBV3-1 (or the pseudogene TRBV3-2) with TRBJ1-1; D unresolved. The CDR3 sequence is 11 residues long. V was clipped by 5 bases and J by 3 bases, with 4 bases between them. Germline CDR1 is LGHDT and CDR2 is YNNKEL (reference sequence). The CDR3 DNA reads as TGTGCCAGCAGCATCGACACTGAAGCTTTCTTT. This gives the protein CASSIDTEAFF.